This T cell receptor beta chain was profiled in a study of cytomegalovirus exposure and HLA in healthy donors. 60 Vbeta and 13 Jbeta primers were used in PCR. The method was immunoSEQ multiplex PCR; TCRdb's version includes in-frame clones alone and lacks a portion of them. The sample lists around 230,000 clones, 82% seen once, with roughly 5.5% in the top ten. The CDR3 has 18 amino acids. Germline loops: CDR1 SGHRS, CDR2 YFSETQ. V lost 0 bases to trimming and J lost 2 bases; unmatched junction nucleotides: 9. This clone was seen more than once but under ten times. V is TRBV5-1 and J is TRBJ2-2; the match to TRBD1 covers 8 bases. This sequence was found in a man aged 40-49 years in good health and CMV-seropositive. Sequenced input: PBMCs. The CDR3 bases are TGCGCCAGCAGCTTGGGGGCCCAGGGGGCCCAAAACACCGGGGAGCTGTTTTTT. This sequence encodes CASSLGAQGAQNTGELFF.